This TCR beta chain was profiled in a study of T cells expressing NK-cell markers. On the study more broadly: The authors derived TCR beta repertoires from sorted CD3+CD56+NKG2C+, CD3+CD56+NKG2C- and CD3+CD56-NKG2C+ T cells. Within the sequenced cohort of eight donors, seven exhibited HCMV seropositivity and one was seronegative. Findings of the study overall: The dominant NKG2C+ clonotypes represented about 1.0-7.5% of CD8+ T cells in about six donors. Questions lingered over whether expanded NKG2C+ T cell clones were HCMV-specific.

CDR3 length: 15 amino acids. Looked up from germline, CDR1 is SGHRS and CDR2 is YFSETQ. As concerns this clonotype: The target antigen is unknown.

For each CDR3 protein, TCRdb gives one entry from its re-call of the 5' RACE reads, without DNA. The sample includes 350,000 to 500,000 distinct CDR3 sequences. This rearrangement joins TRBV5-1 to TRBJ2-3; lacking DNA, the TRBD1 call made by TCRdb goes unchecked. Sequenced sample: blood T cells: a sorted CD56 or NKG2C T cell subset, CD4+ or CD8+ T cells, or bulk PBMC T cells (not recorded which). The clonotype was recovered from a woman between 18 and 70 years old in good health. This chain's CDR3 is CASSSGSRGTDTQYF.